This TCR beta chain was retrieved from a study of shared clonotypes between healthy human individuals. Overall study: For every donor, three CD4 naive, three CD4 memory, two CD8 naive and one CD8 memory plates were used. Study conclusions and caveats: The naive CD4 repertoires of a few donors were compared, and 5% to 6.5% of clonotypes were shared.

Naive CD8 cells lacked CD45RO and underwent positive selection for CCR7, leaving out terminally differentiated effector memory CD45RA+ cells. V was pared by 3 bases and J by 5 bases, with 8 bases of the junction left unmatched. Germline values: CDR1 SGHTA, CDR2 FQGTGA. This CDR3 contains 15 residues. Samples underwent the assay at deep level. Assay: immunoSEQ multiplex PCR; the TCRdb copy retains only in-frame clones and omits some. Here the sample spans 550,000 to 750,000 clones, just over 90% being singletons. On this clone: Its specificity is not known.

The source material was naive CD8+ T cells sorted from blood. This TCR came from a man aged 25-45 years in good health. The gene calls are TRBV7-3 and TRBJ2-3; 7 bases are a match to TRBD2. CDR3 residues: CASSLTLSSGDTQYF. As DNA, the CDR3 is TGTGCCAGCAGCTTGACCTTGTCTAGCGGAGATACGCAGTATTTT.